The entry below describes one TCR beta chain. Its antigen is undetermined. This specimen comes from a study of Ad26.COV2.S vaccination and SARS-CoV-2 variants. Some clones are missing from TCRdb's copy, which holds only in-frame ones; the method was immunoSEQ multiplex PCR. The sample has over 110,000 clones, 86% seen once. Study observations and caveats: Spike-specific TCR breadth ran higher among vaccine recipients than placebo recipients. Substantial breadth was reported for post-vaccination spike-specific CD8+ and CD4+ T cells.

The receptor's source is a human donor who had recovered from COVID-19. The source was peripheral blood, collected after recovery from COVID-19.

The CDR3 nucleotides read TGTGCCAGTAGTAAACTAGCGGGGGGAGGGAATGAGCAGTTCTTC. Its protein product is CASSKLAGGGNEQFF. This chain links TRBV19 with TRBJ2-1; 12 bases agree with TRBD2. CDR1 and CDR2 from the germline V gene are LNHDA and SQIVND (reference sequence). The J segment lost 7 bases and the V segment lost 4 bases, leaving 5 bases of the junction unmatched. This CDR3 is built from 15 residues.